This record concerns one T cell receptor (beta chain) sequence. This specimen comes from a study of blood T cell repertoires in COVID-19. Looking at the study overall: T cells, B-cell-depleted T cells, or PBMCs supplied cDNA or gDNA.

In the original processing: Counts of nucleated cells, estimated from reference gene primer amplification, were obtained. The data were produced by immunoSEQ multiplex PCR, yet TCRdb's version contains in-frame clones alone and is incomplete. The V and J calls and the clone size are those of that table, but D and trimming were determined from the DNA. The profile shows about 210,000 clones, 88% of them singletons. The germline gives CDR1 LNHDA, CDR2 SQIVND (reference sequence). Trimming removed 3 bases from V and 4 bases from J; junction bases left unmatched: 9. The CDR3 extends over 15 amino acids. The rearrangement joins TRBV19 to TRBJ2-7; 7 bases agree with TRBD1. The TCR originated in a man in his sixties or seventies with acute or convalescent COVID-19. The material sequenced was peripheral blood. CDR3 sequence: CASSIRGQDPYEQYF. The CDR3 bases are TGTGCCAGTAGTATTCGCGGACAGGACCCTTACGAGCAGTACTTC. The variable domain in full, completed from reference TRBV19 and TRBJ2-7, reads DGGITQSPKYLFRKEGQNVTLSCEQNLNHDAMYWYRQDPGQGLRLIYYSQIVNDFQKGDIAEGYSVSREKKESFPLTVTSAQKNPTAFYLCASSIRGQDPYEQYFGPGTRLTVT.